This note documents a single T cell receptor beta chain sequence. Germline-derived CDR1 and CDR2 are SGHTS and YDEGEE. With 10 bases clipped from V and 7 bases from J, the junction kept 8 bases outside the gene matches. The CDR3 length is 12 residues. Libraries were prepared by immunoSEQ multiplex PCR; TCRdb keeps only in-frame clonotypes and omits some of them. This table has about 140,000 clones, about three quarters appearing once. The data belong to a study of blood T cell repertoires in COVID-19. Source material: peripheral blood. J is TRBJ1-1 and V is TRBV5-8; 9 bases align to TRBD1. The receptor was isolated from an elderly woman with active or convalescent COVID-19. CDR3 sequence reads: CAGDRAAVEAFF. The DNA of the CDR3 is TGTGCCGGGGACAGGGCAGCCGTTGAAGCTTTCTTT.